This T cell receptor beta chain was identified during a study of CD8 T cells in ankylosing spondylitis. General study results and limits: Reactive arthritis synovial fluid and blood were previously reported to contain some motif variants. Disease-linked clones reportedly showed significant enrichment in matched ankylosing spondylitis synovial fluid.

CDR1 MNHEY and CDR2 SMNVEV come from the germline V gene (reference sequence). The V segment lost 5 bases and the J segment 0 bases; nucleotides outside the gene matches: 8. CDR3 length: 16 residues. Libraries for TCR beta were made by quantitative 5'-RACE with molecular barcodes. Each CDR3 protein is one row after TCRdb ran MiXCR on the 5' RACE reads. The table lists about 160,000 distinct CDR3 sequences, 8.5% to 10% of them singletons. This clonotype was detected many times. Its specificity is unknown. The TCR originated in a female donor with ankylosing spondylitis or in good health (not recorded which). The sequencing input was blood, either unsorted or a sorted T cell fraction (not recorded which). The chain links TRBV27 to TRBJ2-7, with TRBD1 identical over 9 bases. DNA for the CDR3: TGTGCCAGCAGTGCACCTGGACAGGGGAGCTCCTACGAGCAGTACTTC. Encoded protein: CASSAPGQGSSYEQYF.